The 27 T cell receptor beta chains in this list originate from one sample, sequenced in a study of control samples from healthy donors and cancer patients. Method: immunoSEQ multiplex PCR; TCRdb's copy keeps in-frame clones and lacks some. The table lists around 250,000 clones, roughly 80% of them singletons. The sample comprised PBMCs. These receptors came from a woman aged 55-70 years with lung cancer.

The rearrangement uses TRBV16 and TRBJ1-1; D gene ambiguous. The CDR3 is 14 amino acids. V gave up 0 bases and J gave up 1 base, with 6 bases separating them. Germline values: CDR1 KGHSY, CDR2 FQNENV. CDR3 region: CASSQSRQNTEAFF. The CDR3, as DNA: TGTGCCAGCAGCCAATCCAGGCAGAACACTGAAGCTTTCTTT. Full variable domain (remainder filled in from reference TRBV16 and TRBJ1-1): GEEVAQTPKHLVRGEGQKAKLYCAPIKGHSYVFWYQQVLKNEFKFLISFQNENVFDETGMPKERFSAKCLPNSPCSLEIQATKLEDSAVYFCASSQSRQNTEAFFGQGTRLTVV.

The CDR3 spells CASSHGWGEGYTF. CDR3 bases: TGTGCCAGCAGCCATGGCTGGGGGGAAGGCTACACCTTC. The chain is built from TRBV11-2 and TRBJ1-2; TRBD1 is a possible D gene (5 bases). CDR1 is SGHAT, CDR2 FQNNGV, per germline. V was pared by 5 bases and J by 8 bases, with 15 bases between. The CDR3 has 13 residues. The entire variable domain, with the rest obtained from reference TRBV11-2 and TRBJ1-2, is as follows: EAGVAQSPRYKIIEKRQSVAFWCNPISGHATLYWYQQILGQGPKLLIQFQNNGVVDDSQLPKDRFSAERLKGVDSTLKIQPAKLEDSAVYLCASSHGWGEGYTFGSGTRLTVV.

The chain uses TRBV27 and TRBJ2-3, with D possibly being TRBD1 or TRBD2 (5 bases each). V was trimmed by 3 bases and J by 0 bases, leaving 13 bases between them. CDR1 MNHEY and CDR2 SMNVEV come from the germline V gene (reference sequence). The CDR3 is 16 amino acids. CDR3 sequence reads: CASSFLGVTSTDTQYF. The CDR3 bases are TGTGCCAGCAGTTTTTTGGGGGTAACTAGCACAGATACGCAGTATTTT.

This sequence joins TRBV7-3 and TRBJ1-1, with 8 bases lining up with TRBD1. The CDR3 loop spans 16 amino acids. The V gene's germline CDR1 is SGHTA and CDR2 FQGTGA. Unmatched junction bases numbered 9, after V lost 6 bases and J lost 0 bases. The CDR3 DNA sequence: TGTGCCAGCAGTTTCGGGACAGGCGGGATGAACACTGAAGCTTTCTTT. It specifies CASSFGTGGMNTEAFF.

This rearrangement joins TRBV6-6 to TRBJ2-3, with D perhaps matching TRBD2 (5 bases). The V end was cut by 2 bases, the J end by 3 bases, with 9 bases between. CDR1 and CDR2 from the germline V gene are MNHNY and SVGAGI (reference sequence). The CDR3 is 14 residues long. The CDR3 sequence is CASSYPGKTDTQYF. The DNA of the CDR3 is TGTGCCAGCAGTTACCCGGGGAAAACAGATACGCAGTATTTT.

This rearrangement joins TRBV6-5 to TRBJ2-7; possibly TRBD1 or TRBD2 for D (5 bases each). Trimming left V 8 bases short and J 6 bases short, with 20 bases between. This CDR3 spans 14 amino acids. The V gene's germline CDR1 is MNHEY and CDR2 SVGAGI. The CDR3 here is CASLGTLTTGEQYF. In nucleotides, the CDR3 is TGTGCCAGCCTTGGGACGCTTACTACGGGCGAGCAGTACTTC.

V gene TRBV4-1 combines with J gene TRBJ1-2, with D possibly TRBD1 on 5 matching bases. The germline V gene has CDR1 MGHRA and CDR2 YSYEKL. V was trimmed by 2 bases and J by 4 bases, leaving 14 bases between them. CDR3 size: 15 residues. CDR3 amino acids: CASSQQWGGTYGYTF. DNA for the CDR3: TGCGCCAGCAGCCAACAATGGGGGGGTACCTATGGCTACACCTTC.

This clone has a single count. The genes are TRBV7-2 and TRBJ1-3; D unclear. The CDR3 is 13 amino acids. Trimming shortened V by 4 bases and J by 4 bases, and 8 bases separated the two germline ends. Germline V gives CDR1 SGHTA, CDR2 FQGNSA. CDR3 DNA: TGTGCCAGCAGCTCGGGCGGGGGAAACACCATATATTTT. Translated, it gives CASSSGGGNTIYF. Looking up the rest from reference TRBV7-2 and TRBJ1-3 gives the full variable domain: GAGVSQSPSNKVTEKGKDVELRCDPISGHTALYWYRQSLGQGLEFLIYFQGNSAPDKSGLPSDRFSAERTGGSVSTLTIQRTQQEDSAVYLCASSSGGGNTIYFGEGSWLTVV.

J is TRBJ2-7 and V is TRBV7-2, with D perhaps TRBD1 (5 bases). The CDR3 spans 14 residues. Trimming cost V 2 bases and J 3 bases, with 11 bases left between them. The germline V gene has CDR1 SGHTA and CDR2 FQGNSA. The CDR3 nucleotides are TGTGCCAGCAGCTTACAGGCAGGGTACTACGAGCAGTACTTC. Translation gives CASSLQAGYYEQYF.

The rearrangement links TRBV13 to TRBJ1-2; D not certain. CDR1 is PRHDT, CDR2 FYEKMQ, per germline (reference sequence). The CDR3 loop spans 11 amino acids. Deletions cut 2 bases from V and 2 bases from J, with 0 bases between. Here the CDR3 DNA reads TGTGCCAGCAGCTTAAACTATGGCTACACCTTC. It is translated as CASSLNYGYTF. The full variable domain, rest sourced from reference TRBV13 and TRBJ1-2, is AAGVIQSPRHLIKEKRETATLKCYPIPRHDTVYWYQQGPGQDPQFLISFYEKMQSDKGSIPDRFSAQQFSDYHSELNMSSLELGDSALYFCASSLNYGYTFGSGTRLTVV.

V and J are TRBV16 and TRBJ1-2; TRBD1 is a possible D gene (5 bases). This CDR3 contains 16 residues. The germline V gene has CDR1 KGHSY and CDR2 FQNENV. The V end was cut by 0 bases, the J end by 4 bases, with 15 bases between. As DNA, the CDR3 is TGTGCCAGCAGCCAATCGGGGGGTTCCGCTGGCTATGGCTACACCTTC. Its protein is CASSQSGGSAGYGYTF.

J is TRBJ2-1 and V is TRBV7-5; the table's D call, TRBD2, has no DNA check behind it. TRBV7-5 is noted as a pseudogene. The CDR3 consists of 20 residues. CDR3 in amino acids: CVRSFKGPQASGFVGGEQFF. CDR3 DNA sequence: TGTGTCAGAAGCTTTAAGGGTCCCCAGGCTAGCGGTTTTGTAGGGGGTGAGCAGTTCTTC.

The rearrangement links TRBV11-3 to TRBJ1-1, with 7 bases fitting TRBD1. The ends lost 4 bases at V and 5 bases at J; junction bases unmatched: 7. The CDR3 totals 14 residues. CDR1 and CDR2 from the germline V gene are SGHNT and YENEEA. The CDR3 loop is CASSSQGDDTEAFF. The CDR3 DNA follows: TGTGCCAGCAGCTCTCAGGGGGATGATACTGAAGCTTTCTTT.

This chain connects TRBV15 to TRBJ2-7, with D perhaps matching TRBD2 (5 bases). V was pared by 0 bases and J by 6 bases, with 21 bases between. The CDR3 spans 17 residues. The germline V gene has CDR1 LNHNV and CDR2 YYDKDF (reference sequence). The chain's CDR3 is CATSRDFREQDPGEQYF. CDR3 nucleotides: TGTGCCACCAGCAGAGATTTTAGGGAGCAAGACCCAGGCGAGCAGTACTTC.

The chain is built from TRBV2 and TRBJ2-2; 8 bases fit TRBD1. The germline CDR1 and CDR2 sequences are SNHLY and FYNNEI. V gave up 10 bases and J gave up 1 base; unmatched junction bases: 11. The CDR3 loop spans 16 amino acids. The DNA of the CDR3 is TGTGCCACCATCTGGACCGGGACAGGGAACACCGGGGAGCTGTTTTTT. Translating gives CATIWTGTGNTGELFF.

The DNA for the CDR3 is TGCAGCGTTGATAGGGGCTTTTATGGCTACACCTTC. Encoded protein: CSVDRGFYGYTF. J is TRBJ1-2 and V is TRBV29-1; D might be TRBD1 (5 bases). Per germline, CDR1 SQVTM and CDR2 ANQGSEA. The V end was cut by 3 bases, the J end by 5 bases, with 10 bases between. The CDR3 runs 12 residues.

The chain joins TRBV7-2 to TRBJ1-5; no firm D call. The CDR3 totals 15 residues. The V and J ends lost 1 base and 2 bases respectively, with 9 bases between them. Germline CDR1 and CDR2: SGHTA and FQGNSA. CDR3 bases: TGTGCCAGCAGCTTAGAAAATTGGGGCAATCAGCCCCAGCATTTT. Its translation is CASSLENWGNQPQHF.

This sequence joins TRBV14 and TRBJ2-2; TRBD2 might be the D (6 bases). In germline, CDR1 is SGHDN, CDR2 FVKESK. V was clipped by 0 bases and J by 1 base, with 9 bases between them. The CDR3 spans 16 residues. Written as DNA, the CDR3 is TGTGCCAGCAGCCAAGATACGGGGGAGAACACCGGGGAGCTGTTTTTT. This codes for CASSQDTGENTGELFF.

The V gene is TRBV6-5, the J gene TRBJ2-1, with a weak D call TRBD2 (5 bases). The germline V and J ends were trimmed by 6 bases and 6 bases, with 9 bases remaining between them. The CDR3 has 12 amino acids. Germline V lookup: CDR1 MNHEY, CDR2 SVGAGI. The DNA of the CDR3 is TGTGCCAGCAGGACCGGGGTCAATGAGCAGTTCTTC. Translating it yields CASRTGVNEQFF.

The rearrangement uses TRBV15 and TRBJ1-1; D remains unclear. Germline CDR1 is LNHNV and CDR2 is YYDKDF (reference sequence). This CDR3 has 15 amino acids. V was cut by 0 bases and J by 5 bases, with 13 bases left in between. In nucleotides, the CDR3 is TGTGCCACCAGCAGAGATCCGTCCCCGGGGACTGAAGCTTTCTTT. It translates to CATSRDPSPGTEAFF.

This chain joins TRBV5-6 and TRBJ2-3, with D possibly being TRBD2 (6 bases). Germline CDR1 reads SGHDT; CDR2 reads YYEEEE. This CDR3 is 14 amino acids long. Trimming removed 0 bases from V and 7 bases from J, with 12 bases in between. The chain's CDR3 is CASSLGAGWNTQYF. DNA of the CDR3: TGTGCCAGCAGCTTGGGAGCGGGTTGGAATACGCAGTATTTT.

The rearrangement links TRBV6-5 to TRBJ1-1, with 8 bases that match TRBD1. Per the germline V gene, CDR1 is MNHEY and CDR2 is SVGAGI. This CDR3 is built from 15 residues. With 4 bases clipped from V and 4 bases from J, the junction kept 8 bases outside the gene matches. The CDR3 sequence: CASSLFRGLGTEAFF. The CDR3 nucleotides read TGTGCCAGCAGTTTGTTCAGGGGGCTCGGCACTGAAGCTTTCTTT.

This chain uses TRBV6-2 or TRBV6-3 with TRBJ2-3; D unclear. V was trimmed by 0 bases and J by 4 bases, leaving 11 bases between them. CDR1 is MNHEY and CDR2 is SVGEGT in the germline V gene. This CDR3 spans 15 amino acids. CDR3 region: CASSYSPRASDTQYF. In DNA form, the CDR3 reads TGTGCCAGCAGTTACTCGCCACGGGCCTCAGATACGCAGTATTTT.

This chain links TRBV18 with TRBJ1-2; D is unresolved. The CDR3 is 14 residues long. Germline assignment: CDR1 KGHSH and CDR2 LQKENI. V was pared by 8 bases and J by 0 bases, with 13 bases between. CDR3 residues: CASQQTAANYGYTF. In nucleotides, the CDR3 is TGTGCCAGCCAGCAAACGGCCGCTAACTATGGCTACACCTTC.

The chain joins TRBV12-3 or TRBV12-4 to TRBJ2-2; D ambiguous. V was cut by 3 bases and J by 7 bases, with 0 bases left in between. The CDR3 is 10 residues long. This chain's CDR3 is CASSFGELFF. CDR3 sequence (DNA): TGTGCCAGCAGTTTCGGGGAGCTGTTTTTT.

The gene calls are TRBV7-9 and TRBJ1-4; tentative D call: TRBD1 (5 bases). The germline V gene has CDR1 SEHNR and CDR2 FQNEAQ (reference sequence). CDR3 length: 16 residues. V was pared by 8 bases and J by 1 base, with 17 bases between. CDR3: CASSSLRDLTNEKLFF. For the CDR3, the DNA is TGTGCCAGCTCCTCGCTCCGGGACCTAACTAATGAAAAACTGTTTTTT.

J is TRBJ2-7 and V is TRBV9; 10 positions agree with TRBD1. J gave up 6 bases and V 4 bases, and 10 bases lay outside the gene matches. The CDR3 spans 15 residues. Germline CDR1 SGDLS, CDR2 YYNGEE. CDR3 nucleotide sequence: TGTGCCAGCAGCACCTCGACAGGGGGCATGGGCGAGCAGTACTTC. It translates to CASSTSTGGMGEQYF.